The source of this TCR beta chain is a study of radiotherapy plus CTLA-4 blockade in lung cancer. Study at large: Disease control was achieved by about 29% of patients, and objective responses by over 15%.

As for this clone: This sample includes further DNA sequences coding for the same CDR3.

V was cut by 6 bases and J by 8 bases, with 14 bases left in between. CDR1 is SQVTM, CDR2 ANQGSEA, per germline. The CDR3 is made up of 13 amino acids. Clones were read by immunoSEQ multiplex PCR, and TCRdb kept only the in-frame ones, dropping some. The sample includes 52,000 or so clones, roughly 84% seen only once; the top ten take 3.2%. The V and J genes are TRBV29-1 and TRBJ1-6; D unclear. This clonotype was sampled from a human donor with non-small cell lung cancer who had a partial response to radiotherapy plus ipilimumab. This specimen was peripheral blood, taken from a patient treated with radiotherapy plus ipilimumab. CDR3 amino acids: CSVAVGWDSPLHF. For the CDR3, the DNA is TGCAGCGTAGCGGTCGGGTGGGATTCACCCCTCCACTTT.